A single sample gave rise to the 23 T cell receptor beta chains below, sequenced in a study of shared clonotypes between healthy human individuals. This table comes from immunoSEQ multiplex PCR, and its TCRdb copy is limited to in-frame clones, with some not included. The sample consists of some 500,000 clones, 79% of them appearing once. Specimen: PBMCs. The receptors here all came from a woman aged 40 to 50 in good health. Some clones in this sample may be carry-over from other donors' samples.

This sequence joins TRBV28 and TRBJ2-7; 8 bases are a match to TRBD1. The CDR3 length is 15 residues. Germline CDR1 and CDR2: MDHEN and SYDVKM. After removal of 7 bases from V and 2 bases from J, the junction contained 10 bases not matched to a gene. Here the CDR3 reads CASTPRGQATYEQYF. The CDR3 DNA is TGTGCCAGCACCCCCAGGGGACAGGCTACCTACGAGCAGTACTTC.

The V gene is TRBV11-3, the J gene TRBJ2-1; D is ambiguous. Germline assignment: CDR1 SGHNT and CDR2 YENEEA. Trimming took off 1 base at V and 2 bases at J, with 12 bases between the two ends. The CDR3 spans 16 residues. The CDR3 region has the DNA TGTGCCAGCAGCTTAGTCGGGTCGGCCGCCTACAATGAGCAGTTCTTC. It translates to CASSLVGSAAYNEQFF.

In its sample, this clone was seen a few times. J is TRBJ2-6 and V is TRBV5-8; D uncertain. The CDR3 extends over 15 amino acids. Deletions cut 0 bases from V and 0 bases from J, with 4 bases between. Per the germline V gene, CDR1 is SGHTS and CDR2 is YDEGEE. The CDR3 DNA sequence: TGTGCCAGCAGCTTGGAGTACTCTGGGGCCAACGTCCTGACTTTC. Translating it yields CASSLEYSGANVLTF.

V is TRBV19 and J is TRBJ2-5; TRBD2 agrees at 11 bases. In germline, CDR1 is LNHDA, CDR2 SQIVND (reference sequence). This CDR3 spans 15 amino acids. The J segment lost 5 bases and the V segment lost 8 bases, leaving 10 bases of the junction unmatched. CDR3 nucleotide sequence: TGTGCCAGTGGGAGTCTAGCGGGAGGTATTGAGACCCAGTACTTC. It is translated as CASGSLAGGIETQYF.

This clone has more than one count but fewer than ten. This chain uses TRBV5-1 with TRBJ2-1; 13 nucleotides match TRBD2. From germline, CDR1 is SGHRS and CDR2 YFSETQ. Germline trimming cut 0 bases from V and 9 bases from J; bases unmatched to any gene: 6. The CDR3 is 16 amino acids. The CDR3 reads CASSLGTSGRKSEQFF. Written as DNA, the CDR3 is TGCGCCAGCAGCTTGGGGACTAGCGGGAGAAAGAGTGAGCAGTTCTTC.

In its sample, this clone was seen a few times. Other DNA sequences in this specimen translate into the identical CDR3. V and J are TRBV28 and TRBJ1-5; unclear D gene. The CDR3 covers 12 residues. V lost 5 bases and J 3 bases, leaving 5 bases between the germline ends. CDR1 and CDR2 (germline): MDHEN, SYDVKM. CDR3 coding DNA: TGTGCCAGCAGTCCCATCAATCAGCCCCAGCATTTT. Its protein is CASSPINQPQHF.

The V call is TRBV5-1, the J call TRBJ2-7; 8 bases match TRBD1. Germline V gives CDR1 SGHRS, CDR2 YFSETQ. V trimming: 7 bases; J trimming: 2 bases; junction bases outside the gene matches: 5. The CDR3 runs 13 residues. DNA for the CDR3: TGCGCCAGCCGACAGGGGTCGGCCTACGAGCAGTACTTC. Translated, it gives CASRQGSAYEQYF.

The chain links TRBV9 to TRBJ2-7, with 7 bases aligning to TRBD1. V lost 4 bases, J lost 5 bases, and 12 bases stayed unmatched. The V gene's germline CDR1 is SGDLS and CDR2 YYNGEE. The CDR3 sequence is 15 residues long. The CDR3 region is CASSNGPGQPNEQYF. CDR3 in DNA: TGTGCCAGCAGCAACGGACCGGGACAGCCGAACGAGCAGTACTTC.

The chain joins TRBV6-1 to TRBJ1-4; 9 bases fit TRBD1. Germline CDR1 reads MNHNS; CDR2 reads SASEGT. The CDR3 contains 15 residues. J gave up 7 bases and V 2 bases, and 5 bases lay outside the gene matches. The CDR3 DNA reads TGTGCCAGCAGTGAATACAGGGGGCAGGCTGAAAAACTGTTTTTT. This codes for CASSEYRGQAEKLFF.

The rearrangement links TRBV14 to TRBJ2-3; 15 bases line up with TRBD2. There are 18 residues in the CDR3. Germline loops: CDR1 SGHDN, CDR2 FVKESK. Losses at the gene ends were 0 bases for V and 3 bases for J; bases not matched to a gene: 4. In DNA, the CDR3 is TGTGCCAGCAGCCAAGAACCAGGGACTAGCGGGAGGACAGATACGCAGTATTTT. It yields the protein CASSQEPGTSGRTDTQYF.

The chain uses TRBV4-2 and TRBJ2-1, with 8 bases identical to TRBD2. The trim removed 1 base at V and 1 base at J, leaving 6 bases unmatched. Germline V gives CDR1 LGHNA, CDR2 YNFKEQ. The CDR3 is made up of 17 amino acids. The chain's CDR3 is CASSQVPSGSSYNEQFF. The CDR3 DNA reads TGTGCCAGCAGCCAAGTTCCCAGCGGGAGTTCCTACAATGAGCAGTTCTTC.

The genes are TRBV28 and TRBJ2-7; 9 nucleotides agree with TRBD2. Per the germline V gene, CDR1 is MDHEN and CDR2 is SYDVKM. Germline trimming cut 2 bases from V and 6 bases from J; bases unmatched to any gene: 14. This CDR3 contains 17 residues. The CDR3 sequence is CASSLIRSAGGPGEQYF. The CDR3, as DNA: TGTGCCAGCAGTTTAATAAGATCGGCGGGAGGGCCTGGCGAGCAGTACTTC. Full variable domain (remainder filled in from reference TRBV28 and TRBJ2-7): DVKVTQSSRYLVKRTGEKVFLECVQDMDHENMFWYRQDPGLGLRLIYFSYDVKMKEKGDIPEGYSVSREKKERFSLILESASTNQTSMYLCASSLIRSAGGPGEQYFGPGTRLTVT.

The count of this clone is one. The chain's CDR3 is CSVRDRDQETQYF. As DNA, the CDR3 is TGCAGCGTGCGGGACAGGGACCAAGAGACCCAGTACTTC. The gene calls are TRBV29-1 and TRBJ2-5; 9 bases are shared with TRBD1. The CDR3 has 13 amino acids. V shed 6 bases, J shed 0 bases, and the junction held 2 bases outside the gene matches. Germline CDR1 and CDR2: SQVTM and ANQGSEA.

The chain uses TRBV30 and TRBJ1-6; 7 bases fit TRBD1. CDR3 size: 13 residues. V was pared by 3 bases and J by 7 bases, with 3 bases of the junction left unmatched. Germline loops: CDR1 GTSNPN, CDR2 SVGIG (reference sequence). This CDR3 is CAWSPGQNSPLHF. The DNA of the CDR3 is TGTGCCTGGAGCCCGGGACAGAATTCACCCCTCCACTTT.

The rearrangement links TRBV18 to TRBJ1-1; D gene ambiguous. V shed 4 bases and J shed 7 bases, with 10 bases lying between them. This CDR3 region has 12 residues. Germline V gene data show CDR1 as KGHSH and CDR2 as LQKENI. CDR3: CASSRESGEAFF. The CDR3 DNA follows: TGTGCCAGCTCACGGGAGAGCGGTGAAGCTTTCTTT.

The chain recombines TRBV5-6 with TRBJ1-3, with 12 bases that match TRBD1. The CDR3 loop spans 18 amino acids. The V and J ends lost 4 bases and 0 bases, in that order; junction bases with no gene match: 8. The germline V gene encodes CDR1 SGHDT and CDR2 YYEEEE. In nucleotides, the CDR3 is TGTGCCAGCAGCCCGGGACAGGGGGCGACCAGCTCTGGAAACACCATATATTTT. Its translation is CASSPGQGATSSGNTIYF.

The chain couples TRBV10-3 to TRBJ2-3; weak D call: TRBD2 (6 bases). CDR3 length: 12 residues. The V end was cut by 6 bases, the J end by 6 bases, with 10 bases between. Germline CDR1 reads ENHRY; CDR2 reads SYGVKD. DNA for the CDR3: TGTGCCATCAGCGACCTAGCGGATACGCAGTATTTT. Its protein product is CAISDLADTQYF.

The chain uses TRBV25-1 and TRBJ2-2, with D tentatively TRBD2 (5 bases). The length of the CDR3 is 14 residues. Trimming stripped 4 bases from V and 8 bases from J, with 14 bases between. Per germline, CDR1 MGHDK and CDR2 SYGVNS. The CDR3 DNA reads TGTGCCAGCAGTGGCCCGAGGGAAGTGGGGGAGCTGTTTTTT. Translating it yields CASSGPREVGELFF. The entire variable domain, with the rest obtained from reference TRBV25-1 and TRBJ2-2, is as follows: EADIYQTPRYLVIGTGKKITLECSQTMGHDKMYWYQQDPGMELHLIHYSYGVNSTEKGDLSSESTVSRIRTEHFPLTLESARPSHTSQYLCASSGPREVGELFFGEGSRLTVL.

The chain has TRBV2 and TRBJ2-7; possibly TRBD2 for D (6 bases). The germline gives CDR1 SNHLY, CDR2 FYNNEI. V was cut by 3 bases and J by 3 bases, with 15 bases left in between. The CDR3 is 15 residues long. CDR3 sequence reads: CASSDFPGVRYEQYF. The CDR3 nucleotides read TGTGCCAGCAGTGATTTCCCGGGGGTACGCTACGAGCAGTACTTC.

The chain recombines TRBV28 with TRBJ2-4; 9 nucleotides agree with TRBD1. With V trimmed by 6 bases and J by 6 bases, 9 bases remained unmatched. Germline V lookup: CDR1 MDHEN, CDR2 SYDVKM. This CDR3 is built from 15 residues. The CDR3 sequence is CASSRSPGQGNIQYF. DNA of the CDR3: TGTGCCAGCAGCCGATCTCCGGGACAGGGAAACATTCAGTACTTC.

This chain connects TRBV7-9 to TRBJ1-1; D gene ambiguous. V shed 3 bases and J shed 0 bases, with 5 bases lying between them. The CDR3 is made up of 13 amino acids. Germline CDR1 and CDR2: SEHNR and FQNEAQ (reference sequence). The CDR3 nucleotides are TGTGCCAGCAGCTTTGAGATGAACACTGAAGCTTTCTTT. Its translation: CASSFEMNTEAFF. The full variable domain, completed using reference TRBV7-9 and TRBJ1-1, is DTGVSQNPRHKITKRGQNVTFRCDPISEHNRLYWYRQTLGQGPEFLTYFQNEAQLEKSRLLSDRFSAERPKGSFSTLEIQRTEQGDSAMYLCASSFEMNTEAFFGQGTRLTVV.

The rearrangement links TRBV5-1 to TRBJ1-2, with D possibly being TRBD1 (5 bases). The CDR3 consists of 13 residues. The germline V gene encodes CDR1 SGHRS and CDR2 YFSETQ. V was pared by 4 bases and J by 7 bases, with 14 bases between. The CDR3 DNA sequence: TGCGCCAGCAGCCCCAGGGTCGGGGGTGGCTACACCTTC. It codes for CASSPRVGGGYTF.

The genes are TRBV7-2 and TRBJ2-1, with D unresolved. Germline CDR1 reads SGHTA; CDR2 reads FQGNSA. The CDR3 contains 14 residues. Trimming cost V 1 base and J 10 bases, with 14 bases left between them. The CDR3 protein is CASSLDTLEDEQFF. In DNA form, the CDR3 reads TGTGCCAGCAGCTTAGATACCCTTGAGGACGAGCAGTTCTTC.